The 21 T cell receptor beta chains below all came from one sample that was sequenced in a study of T cell responses to AZD1222 COVID-19 vaccine. Using immunoSEQ multiplex PCR, the repertoire was profiled, and TCRdb retains in-frame clones only, with some absent. This sample carries about 180,000 clones, around 93% of them seen once, and the ten largest clones take around 0.93%. The specimen comprised peripheral blood, sampled 28 days after the second dose of the MenACWY control vaccine. These receptor sequences come from an adult who received the MenACWY meningococcal vaccine as a control.

The chain couples TRBV19 to TRBJ1-5; the D gene is possibly TRBD1 (6 bases). From germline, CDR1 is LNHDA and CDR2 SQIVND (reference sequence). The CDR3 has 15 residues. Deletions cut 7 bases from V and 1 base from J, with 14 bases between. This CDR3 reads CASTEQGASNQPQHF. In nucleotides, the CDR3 is TGTGCCAGTACCGAACAGGGTGCCAGCAATCAGCCCCAGCATTTT.

This clone appeared once. The V call is TRBV7-8, the J call TRBJ2-1; D is unresolved. CDR3 length equals 15 residues. The V end was cut by 5 bases, the J end by 0 bases, with 11 bases between. Germline V lookup: CDR1 SGHVS, CDR2 FQNEAQ. This chain's CDR3 is CASSTRTGSYNEQFF. As DNA, the CDR3 is TGTGCCAGCAGCACCCGGACGGGCTCCTACAATGAGCAGTTCTTC.

The chain joins TRBV6-5 to TRBJ1-2, with D tentatively TRBD1 (5 bases). CDR1 is MNHEY, CDR2 SVGAGI, per germline. The CDR3 is 13 residues long. The ends were cut back, 4 bases at V and 5 bases at J, with 11 bases in the middle. CDR3 protein: CASSSGTSYGYTF. The CDR3 DNA reads as TGTGCCAGCAGTTCCGGGACGTCATATGGCTACACCTTC.

V is TRBV6-6 and J is TRBJ2-7; 8 bases fit TRBD1. Losses at the gene ends were 6 bases for V and 5 bases for J; bases not matched to a gene: 9. Germline V gives CDR1 MNHNY, CDR2 SVGAGI (reference sequence). The CDR3 runs 14 residues. CDR3 sequence: CASSPAGGMHEQYF. The CDR3 DNA follows: TGTGCCAGCAGCCCGGCAGGGGGCATGCACGAGCAGTACTTC.

The chain joins TRBV7-2 to TRBJ1-4; possible D gene TRBD1, 5 bases. This CDR3 is 14 amino acids long. V was trimmed by 5 bases and J by 3 bases, leaving 10 bases between them. Germline lookup yields CDR1 SGHTA and CDR2 FQGNSA. The CDR3 nucleotides read TGTGCCAGCAGCCAGGGTGGGCCTAATGAAAAACTGTTTTTT. It translates to CASSQGGPNEKLFF.

The chain uses TRBV30 and TRBJ1-3; no reliable D call. Trimming removed 5 bases from V and 1 base from J, with 9 bases in between. Germline-derived CDR1 and CDR2 are GTSNPN and SVGIG (reference sequence). This CDR3 region has 13 residues. CDR3 in DNA: TGTGCCTGGGCCCGAGTTTCTGGAAACACCATATATTTT. This encodes CAWARVSGNTIYF.

The CDR3 here is CASSPRGQRSYEAFF. CDR3 DNA sequence: TGTGCCAGCAGCCCGAGAGGACAGCGTAGCTATGAAGCTTTCTTT. The gene calls are TRBV5-5 and TRBJ1-1; D perhaps matches TRBD1 (6 bases). Trimming left V 4 bases short and J 7 bases short, with 20 bases between. CDR1 and CDR2 from the germline V gene are SGHKS and YYEKEE (reference sequence). The CDR3 is 15 residues long.

The genes are TRBV6-2 or TRBV6-3 and TRBJ2-3; tentatively, D is TRBD1 (6 bases). The CDR3 covers 12 residues. The V and J ends lost 5 bases and 11 bases respectively, with 14 bases between them. Per the germline V gene, CDR1 is MNHEY and CDR2 is SVGEGT. The CDR3 DNA reads TGTGCCAGCAGTACGGACAGCCGATTGCAGTATTTT. Residues: CASSTDSRLQYF.

The CDR3 loop is CASSELDRGINSPLHF. The CDR3 DNA reads TGTGCCAGCAGCGAACTAGACAGGGGGATCAATTCACCCCTCCACTTT. The rearrangement links TRBV27 to TRBJ1-6, with 9 bases lining up with TRBD1. The junction had 10 bases not matched to a gene; V was cut back by 6 bases and J by 7 bases. The germline V gene encodes CDR1 MNHEY and CDR2 SMNVEV (reference sequence). The CDR3 loop spans 16 amino acids.

The chain joins TRBV20-1 to TRBJ1-1; unclear D gene. Germline V CDR1 and CDR2: DFQATT, SNEGSKA (reference sequence). The CDR3 has 11 amino acids. Trimming cost V 6 bases and J 3 bases, with 8 bases left between them. The CDR3, as DNA: TGCAGTGCGGGGTGGGACACTGAAGCTTTCTTT. Amino acid sequence: CSAGWDTEAFF.

This clone was seen only once. This chain connects TRBV10-3 to TRBJ1-2; D perhaps matches TRBD1 (6 bases). The CDR3 extends over 12 amino acids. Trimming left V 10 bases short and J 3 bases short, with 12 bases between. The germline CDR1 and CDR2 sequences are ENHRY and SYGVKD. DNA of the CDR3: TGTGCCACGGCGGGGGCTGACTATGGCTACACCTTC. Translating it yields CATAGADYGYTF.

The chain employs TRBV5-1 and TRBJ1-3; unclear D gene. The germline V gene encodes CDR1 SGHRS and CDR2 YFSETQ. V lost 1 base to trimming and J lost 3 bases, with 8 bases between them. CDR3 length equals 14 residues. CDR3 region: CASSLMRGGNTIYF. CDR3 nucleotide sequence: TGCGCCAGCAGCTTGATGCGGGGTGGAAACACCATATATTTT.

This chain connects TRBV28 to TRBJ2-7; D remains ambiguous. The length of the CDR3 is 12 residues. Germline loops: CDR1 MDHEN, CDR2 SYDVKM. Deletions cut 8 bases from V and 0 bases from J, with 8 bases between. CDR3 amino acids: CASGRLSYEQYF. The CDR3 DNA sequence: TGTGCCAGCGGAAGACTCTCCTACGAGCAGTACTTC.

V and J are TRBV11-3 and TRBJ2-7, with D perhaps TRBD2 (7 bases). V was clipped by 3 bases and J by 4 bases, with 13 bases between them. The CDR3 has 14 amino acids. The germline gives CDR1 SGHNT, CDR2 YENEEA. The CDR3 loop reads CASSLGGTLYEQYF. CDR3 sequence (DNA): TGTGCCAGCAGCTTGGGGGGGACACTATACGAGCAGTACTTC.

The chain is built from TRBV11-1 and TRBJ2-1, with 8 bases aligning to TRBD2. Germline V gene lookup returns CDR1 SGHAT and CDR2 FQDESV (reference sequence). V gave up 8 bases and J gave up 3 bases; unmatched junction bases: 9. The CDR3 has 15 amino acids. CDR3 bases: TGTGCCAGCCGCGCTTCGCGGGGGGTCTACAATGAGCAGTTCTTC. As protein: CASRASRGVYNEQFF. Full variable domain (rest looked up from reference TRBV11-1 and TRBJ2-1): EAEVAQSPRYKITEKSQAVAFWCDPISGHATLYWYRQILGQGPELLVQFQDESVVDDSQLPKDRFSAERLKGVDSTLKIQPAELGDSAMYLCASRASRGVYNEQFFGPGTRLTVL.

This clone was seen at least ten times. The chain links TRBV10-2 to TRBJ1-4; D gene ambiguous. CDR1 and CDR2 from the germline V gene are WSHSY and SAAADI. This CDR3 has 11 residues. CDR3 coding DNA: TGCGCAACGGAGACCAATGAAAAACTGTTTTTT. Translated: CATETNEKLFF.

This clone showed up just once. The V call is TRBV12-3 or TRBV12-4, the J call TRBJ1-1, with a weak D call TRBD1 (5 bases). Trimming removed 7 bases at V and 7 bases at J, with 16 bases between. This CDR3 has 13 residues. The CDR3 is CASNLWGEIEAFF. As DNA, the CDR3 is TGTGCCAGCAATCTATGGGGGGAGATTGAAGCTTTCTTT.

The chain links TRBV6-5 to TRBJ1-1; 10 positions match TRBD1. The V gene's germline CDR1 is MNHEY and CDR2 SVGAGI. The CDR3 length is 13 residues. With V trimmed by 6 bases and J by 4 bases, 2 bases remained unmatched. CDR3 coding DNA: TGTGCCAGCAGGGGACAGGGGATCACTGAAGCTTTCTTT. Its protein is CASRGQGITEAFF.

This chain links TRBV9 with TRBJ2-1, with 7 bases aligning to TRBD2. Germline assignment: CDR1 SGDLS and CDR2 YYNGEE. The CDR3 runs to 16 residues. V was pared by 0 bases and J by 6 bases, with 9 bases of the junction left unmatched. For the CDR3, the DNA is TGTGCCAGCAGCGTAGCTCCGGGGGGATATATCAATGAGCAGTTCTTC. Protein: CASSVAPGGYINEQFF.

The chain uses TRBV6-2 or TRBV6-3 and TRBJ1-5; D is perhaps TRBD1 (5 bases). This CDR3 has 15 residues. Germline CDR1 MNHEY, CDR2 SVGEGT. The V gene lost 6 bases and the J gene lost 2 bases, with 14 bases spanning the gap. The CDR3 DNA sequence: TGTGCCAGCAGCCCCTATCGGGACCGCAATCAGCCCCAGCATTTT. Its translation: CASSPYRDRNQPQHF.

The chain carries TRBV25-1 and TRBJ1-2, with D perhaps TRBD1 (6 bases). Germline CDR1 and CDR2: MGHDK and SYGVNS. V lost 2 bases, J lost 3 bases, and 7 bases lay in between. The CDR3 extends over 13 amino acids. CDR3 nucleotides: TGTGCCAGCAGTGAACAGGGGCACTATGGCTACACCTTC. It encodes CASSEQGHYGYTF.